The 10 T cell receptor beta chains below come from one sample, sequenced in a study of blood T cells in healthy people across ages. Together with a sample-barcoded 5' primer, a J-beta primer mix was included in a second PCR lasting 7 to 11 cycles. TCRdb processed the 5' RACE reads anew with MiXCR; each CDR3 protein has one entry. The table includes more than 1,400,000 distinct CDR3 sequences, 35% to 45% detected once. Sequenced input: blood. The receptors here all came from a woman between 18 and 29 years old in good health.

The J gene is TRBJ2-7, the V gene TRBV29-1; TRBD2 aligns across 7 bases. Germline CDR1 is SQVTM and CDR2 is ANQGSEA. Germline trimming cut 4 bases from V and 5 bases from J; bases unmatched to any gene: 5. CDR3 length: 12 residues. The CDR3 nucleotides are TGCAGCGTTGTCGCGGGAGAACACGAGCAGTACTTC. Translating it yields CSVVAGEHEQYF.

This clonotype was observed a handful of times. In DNA, the CDR3 is TGTGCCAGCAGTCGGGACTTTACATCCTACAATGAGCAGTTCTTC. Amino acids: CASSRDFTSYNEQFF. The chain links TRBV2 to TRBJ2-1; D possibly corresponds to TRBD2 (6 bases). The germline V gene encodes CDR1 SNHLY and CDR2 FYNNEI. Trimming removed 5 bases from V and 1 base from J, with 12 bases in between. This CDR3 contains 15 residues.

This clonotype has a handful of counts. The chain combines TRBV27 with TRBJ1-6; 7 nucleotides line up with TRBD1. The germline gives CDR1 MNHEY, CDR2 SMNVEV (reference sequence). V dropped 5 bases and J dropped 6; count of bases not matched to a gene: 10. CDR3 size: 16 residues. The CDR3 sequence is CASSLIGTALNSPLHF. The CDR3 DNA is TGTGCCAGCAGTCTGATCGGGACAGCACTTAATTCACCCCTCCACTTT.

Notes on this clonotype: A clone one base away is much larger, so this may be a read error. The chain is built from TRBV12-3 or TRBV12-4 and TRBJ2-4; D is unclear. With the DNA end fitting TRBJ2-7 better, the J assignment may be wrong. CDR3 length: 14 residues. The CDR3 region has the DNA TGTGCCTGCAGTCCGACCTTTGGAACCTACGAGCAGTACTTC. Translated: CACSPTFGTYEQYF.

This sequence joins TRBV6-5 and TRBJ2-2, with D maybe TRBD1 (6 bases). The germline V and J ends were trimmed by 2 bases and 4 bases, with 20 bases remaining between them. The germline CDR1 and CDR2 sequences are MNHEY and SVGAGI. CDR3 length: 18 amino acids. CDR3 DNA sequence: TGTGCCAGCAGTTACACGGCTAGACAGGAGAAAAGCACCGGGGAGCTGTTTTTT. It is translated as CASSYTARQEKSTGELFF.

This chain joins TRBV4-1 and TRBJ1-1; D might be TRBD1 (5 bases). With 0 bases removed from V and 3 bases from J, the gap between germline ends came to 17 bases. This CDR3 comprises 17 residues. The germline V gene encodes CDR1 MGHRA and CDR2 YSYEKL. CDR3 region: CASSQEAGWVLDTEAFF. The CDR3 DNA sequence: TGCGCCAGCAGCCAAGAGGCAGGGTGGGTTCTGGACACTGAAGCTTTCTTT.

V and J are TRBV7-2 and TRBJ2-4; D might be TRBD2 (5 bases). This CDR3 region has 14 residues. With 10 bases removed from V and 3 bases from J, the gap between germline ends came to 16 bases. Germline V CDR1 and CDR2: SGHTA, FQGNSA. The CDR3 nucleotides are TGTGCCACCACCCCTGAGGGAGTCAAAAACATTCAGTACTTC. Its protein product is CATTPEGVKNIQYF.

The CDR3 nucleotides read TGTGCCAGCAGTGGGGGACTAGCGGGTAAACAAGAGACCCAGTACTTC. Amino acid sequence: CASSGGLAGKQETQYF. The genes are TRBV6-1 and TRBJ2-5, with 12 positions matching TRBD2. The ends lost 4 bases at V and 2 bases at J; junction bases unmatched: 5. This CDR3 contains 16 residues. Germline CDR1 is MNHNS and CDR2 is SASEGT.

This clonotype was found a few times. The gene calls are TRBV6-5 and TRBJ1-1; the match to TRBD1 covers 8 bases. The germline CDR1 and CDR2 sequences are MNHEY and SVGAGI. The V and J ends lost 3 bases and 1 base, in that order; junction bases with no gene match: 4. The CDR3 runs 15 residues. CDR3 amino acids: CASSYSGTGNTEAFF. The DNA for the CDR3 is TGTGCCAGCAGTTATAGTGGGACAGGGAACACTGAAGCTTTCTTT.

In its sample, this clonotype was seen a few times. V usage is TRBV6-5 and J usage is TRBJ1-2; D is possibly TRBD1 (6 bases). The germline V gene encodes CDR1 MNHEY and CDR2 SVGAGI. The ends were cut back, 6 bases at V and 4 bases at J, with 18 bases in the middle. This CDR3 contains 15 residues. The CDR3 DNA reads TGTGCCAGCAGCCGGGGGACACAGAAAGGCTATGGCTACACCTTC. Residues: CASSRGTQKGYGYTF.